The source of this T cell receptor (beta chain) is a study of blood T cell repertoires in COVID-19. Per the germline V gene, CDR1 is WSHSY and CDR2 is SAAADI. This CDR3 region has 13 residues. Losses at the gene ends were 6 bases for V and 4 bases for J; bases not matched to a gene: 4. As originally analysed: Amplified reference gene primers provided the basis for estimating nucleated cell counts. Sequenced by immunoSEQ multiplex PCR; TCRdb stores in-frame clones only, minus some. V and J calls and clone size are those listed in that table; D and trimming were worked out from the DNA. This table holds about 480,000 clones, roughly 90% found once. Symptom resolution, clearance, or two negative PCRs marked the recovered donors of Cohort 3.

The sequence derives from a woman aged 40 to 49 who had recovered from COVID-19. This chain connects TRBV10-2 to TRBJ2-7, with 9 bases matching TRBD1. The sample taken for sequencing was PBMCs or T cells enriched from blood (not recorded which). CDR3: CASSRDRVYEQYF. The CDR3 DNA follows: TGCGCCAGCAGCCGGGACAGGGTGTACGAGCAGTACTTC.